Below, 28 T cell receptor beta chains from the same sample are listed, as sequenced in a study of cytomegalovirus exposure and HLA in healthy donors. PCR primers comprised 60 Vbeta and 13 Jbeta primers. TCRdb's table, derived via immunoSEQ multiplex PCR, lists solely in-frame clones and lacks some. Counted here are 150,000 to 200,000 clones, around 83% occurring once; the ten biggest clones make up approximately 4%. Sequencing was carried out using PBMCs. These receptors all stem from a man over 45 in good health and CMV-seropositive.

This chain uses TRBV6-5 with TRBJ2-5, with 9 bases identical to TRBD2. The CDR3 is made up of 14 amino acids. Trimming cost V 6 bases and J 2 bases; bases outside gene matches: 4. From germline, CDR1 is MNHEY and CDR2 SVGAGI. The CDR3 bases are TGTGCCAGCAGAACAGCGGGGGGACAAGAGACCCAGTACTTC. Protein product: CASRTAGGQETQYF.

This clone was picked up one time. This chain uses TRBV7-2 with TRBJ2-5; D is perhaps TRBD1 (6 bases). From germline, CDR1 is SGHTA and CDR2 FQGNSA. This CDR3 is 15 amino acids long. Trimming took 0 bases from V and 2 from J, leaving 10 bases between them. CDR3 DNA sequence: TGTGCCAGCAGCTTAGCGGGGACAACTCAAGAGACCCAGTACTTC. Its translation: CASSLAGTTQETQYF.

This chain links TRBV19 with TRBJ2-6, with D hard to call. V was clipped by 9 bases and J by 0 bases, with 9 bases between them. This CDR3 is built from 14 residues. The germline V gene has CDR1 LNHDA and CDR2 SQIVND (reference sequence). In nucleotides, the CDR3 is TGTGCCAGCAAACTCTACTCTGGGGCCAACGTCCTGACTTTC. Its translation: CASKLYSGANVLTF. Using reference TRBV19 and TRBJ2-6 for the parts outside the CDR3, the full variable domain is DGGITQSPKYLFRKEGQNVTLSCEQNLNHDAMYWYRQDPGQGLRLIYYSQIVNDFQKGDIAEGYSVSREKKESFPLTVTSAQKNPTAFYLCASKLYSGANVLTFGAGSRLTVL.

This clone appeared once. The chain links TRBV5-1 to TRBJ1-2; tentative D call: TRBD1 (5 bases). This CDR3 contains 15 residues. The ends were cut back, 4 bases at V and 4 bases at J, with 17 bases in the middle. Germline lookup yields CDR1 SGHRS and CDR2 YFSETQ. The CDR3 here is CASSAGRAGPYGYTF. The CDR3 nucleotides read TGCGCCAGCAGCGCGGGGCGGGCAGGGCCCTATGGCTACACCTTC.

This chain connects TRBV9 to TRBJ2-3; TRBD2 matches 12 bases. The V segment lost 1 base and the J segment 3 bases; nucleotides outside the gene matches: 3. CDR1 and CDR2 (germline): SGDLS, YYNGEE. This CDR3 region has 16 residues. CDR3 DNA: TGTGCCAGCAGCGTACCCCTAGCGGGGGGGACAGATACGCAGTATTTT. Residues: CASSVPLAGGTDTQYF.

DNA for the CDR3: TGTGCCACCCGGACTAGCGGGAGGGATACGCAGTATTTT. This translates into CATRTSGRDTQYF. The chain combines TRBV6-5 with TRBJ2-3; 14 positions match TRBD2. V lost 10 bases to trimming and J lost 6 bases; unmatched junction nucleotides: 3. In germline, CDR1 is MNHEY, CDR2 SVGAGI. The CDR3 has 13 residues.

V usage is TRBV4-2 and J usage is TRBJ2-3; 11 positions agree with TRBD2. V gave up 5 bases and J gave up 5 bases; unmatched junction bases: 6. Germline V gene sequence: CDR1 LGHNA, CDR2 YNFKEQ. The CDR3 loop spans 15 amino acids. The CDR3: CASSSGTSGLDTQYF. CDR3 bases: TGTGCCAGCAGCTCCGGGACTAGCGGCCTAGATACGCAGTATTTT.

This chain connects TRBV19 to TRBJ2-7; D is perhaps TRBD1 (5 bases). V lost 3 bases and J 3 bases, leaving 12 bases between the germline ends. The germline CDR1 and CDR2 sequences are LNHDA and SQIVND (reference sequence). The CDR3 spans 14 residues. The CDR3, as DNA: TGTGCCAGTAGTATGGCAGGGTTCGACTACGAGCAGTACTTC. Protein sequence: CASSMAGFDYEQYF. The entire variable domain, with the rest obtained from reference TRBV19 and TRBJ2-7, is as follows: DGGITQSPKYLFRKEGQNVTLSCEQNLNHDAMYWYRQDPGQGLRLIYYSQIVNDFQKGDIAEGYSVSREKKESFPLTVTSAQKNPTAFYLCASSMAGFDYEQYFGPGTRLTVT.

The rearrangement joins TRBV5-8 to TRBJ2-7, with D perhaps matching TRBD2 (6 bases). Germline CDR1 and CDR2: SGHTS and YDEGEE. Trimming took 6 bases from V and 5 from J, leaving 21 bases between them. The CDR3 totals 15 residues. The CDR3 DNA is TGTGCCAGCAACCCCCCGACTAGTCGGCGGAACGAGCAGTACTTC. Translated: CASNPPTSRRNEQYF. Complete variable domain (other parts from reference TRBV5-8 and TRBJ2-7): EAGVTQSPTHLIKTRGQQATLRCSPISGHTSVYWYQQALGLGLQFLLWYDEGEERNRGNFPPRFSGRQFPNYSSELNVNALELEDSALYLCASNPPTSRRNEQYFGPGTRLTVT.

V and J are TRBV10-3 and TRBJ2-3; TRBD2 might be the D (6 bases). The CDR3 loop spans 13 amino acids. Germline loops: CDR1 ENHRY, CDR2 SYGVKD. Trimming took off 6 bases at V and 6 bases at J, with 13 bases between the two ends. The CDR3 loop is CAISPGVRDTQYF. The CDR3 bases are TGTGCCATCAGCCCGGGAGTTCGGGATACGCAGTATTTT.

This clone was picked up a small number of times. The J gene is TRBJ2-1, the V gene TRBV4-2; D not resolved. Trimming pared 0 bases from V and 3 bases from J, leaving 9 bases between. Germline values: CDR1 LGHNA, CDR2 YNFKEQ. CDR3 size: 15 residues. DNA for the CDR3: TGTGCCAGCAGCCAAGATCGAACGGTCTACAATGAGCAGTTCTTC. Residues: CASSQDRTVYNEQFF.

V gene TRBV28 combines with J gene TRBJ2-7; 7 bases line up with TRBD2. The CDR3 contains 16 residues. Germline trimming cut 6 bases from V and 0 bases from J; bases unmatched to any gene: 11. CDR1 and CDR2 from the germline V gene are MDHEN and SYDVKM. The CDR3 DNA sequence: TGTGCCAGCAGAAACCGGGACTATCAGTCCTCCTACGAGCAGTACTTC. This sequence encodes CASRNRDYQSSYEQYF.

The V and J genes are TRBV18 and TRBJ1-3; weak D call: TRBD1 (6 bases). The V end was cut by 1 base, the J end by 1 base, with 8 bases between. The CDR3 spans 15 residues. Per the germline V gene, CDR1 is KGHSH and CDR2 is LQKENI. The CDR3 protein is CASSPQGESGNTIYF. The CDR3 DNA reads as TGTGCCAGCTCACCACAGGGGGAGTCTGGAAACACCATATATTTT. Drawing the rest from reference TRBV18 and TRBJ1-3, the complete variable domain is NAGVMQNPRHLVRRRGQEARLRCSPMKGHSHVYWYRQLPEEGLKFMVYLQKENIIDESGMPKERFSAEFPKEGPSILRIQQVVRGDSAAYFCASSPQGESGNTIYFGEGSWLTVV.

The chain carries TRBV4-1 and TRBJ1-1, with D hard to call. V was trimmed by 1 base and J by 7 bases, leaving 16 bases between them. The CDR3 is 15 residues long. In germline, CDR1 is MGHRA, CDR2 YSYEKL. CDR3 in DNA: TGCGCCAGCAGCCAAGGTCCGAGAGGCCTGCTTGAAGCTTTCTTT. Protein sequence: CASSQGPRGLLEAFF.

This chain joins TRBV7-2 and TRBJ2-3, with D possibly being TRBD2 (5 bases). The V end lost 8 bases, the J end lost 6 bases, and 15 bases lay between the germline ends. Germline loops: CDR1 SGHTA, CDR2 FQGNSA. The CDR3 has 13 amino acids. The CDR3 DNA reads as TGTGCCAGCCTGAGAGGGTGGCCGGATACGCAGTATTTT. It yields the protein CASLRGWPDTQYF. Combining the CDR3 with reference TRBV7-2 and TRBJ2-3 gives the whole variable domain GAGVSQSPSNKVTEKGKDVELRCDPISGHTALYWYRQSLGQGLEFLIYFQGNSAPDKSGLPSDRFSAERTGGSVSTLTIQRTQQEDSAVYLCASLRGWPDTQYFGPGTRLTVL.

V and J are TRBV9 and TRBJ2-5; 11 bases map to TRBD2. The CDR3 covers 15 residues. V dropped 2 bases and J dropped 4; count of bases not matched to a gene: 4. Germline V gene lookup returns CDR1 SGDLS and CDR2 YYNGEE. The CDR3 loop is CASSVSGGALETQYF. As DNA, the CDR3 is TGTGCCAGCAGCGTTAGCGGGGGGGCCTTAGAGACCCAGTACTTC.

The rearrangement joins TRBV5-1 to TRBJ1-1, with D possibly being TRBD1 (5 bases). The V end lost 4 bases, the J end lost 0 bases, and 7 bases lay between the germline ends. Germline assignment: CDR1 SGHRS and CDR2 YFSETQ. The CDR3 is made up of 13 amino acids. The DNA for the CDR3 is TGCGCCAGCAGCCCGGACATGAACACTGAAGCTTTCTTT. As protein: CASSPDMNTEAFF.

This clone has just a few counts. The genes are TRBV6-1 and TRBJ1-1, with no clear D. The CDR3 is 13 residues long. Per germline, CDR1 MNHNS and CDR2 SASEGT. V gave up 4 bases and J gave up 0 bases, with 6 bases separating them. DNA for the CDR3: TGTGCCAGCAGTGGCACATTGAACACTGAAGCTTTCTTT. Encoded protein: CASSGTLNTEAFF.

This clone turned up a few times. The V gene is TRBV5-1, the J gene TRBJ1-4, with 7 bases lining up with TRBD1. The germline gives CDR1 SGHRS, CDR2 YFSETQ. This CDR3 has 14 amino acids. Losses at the gene ends were 4 bases for V and 7 bases for J; bases not matched to a gene: 7. Here the CDR3 reads CASSGTGEVEKLFF. The CDR3 nucleotides read TGCGCCAGCAGCGGCACAGGGGAGGTTGAAAAACTGTTTTTT.

This clone was detected once. The chain carries TRBV9 and TRBJ1-1, with TRBD1 matching over 7 bases. V shed 3 bases and J 0 bases; nucleotides not matched to a gene: 8. The germline gives CDR1 SGDLS, CDR2 YYNGEE. This CDR3 has 16 residues. In DNA form, the CDR3 reads TGTGCCAGCAGCGCCGTGTTGACAGGGCTGAACACTGAAGCTTTCTTT. It specifies CASSAVLTGLNTEAFF.

V is TRBV20-1 and J is TRBJ1-1; 7 bases line up with TRBD1. Unmatched junction bases numbered 3, after V lost 3 bases and J lost 8 bases. The germline V gene encodes CDR1 DFQATT and CDR2 SNEGSKA (reference sequence). This CDR3 has 11 residues. CDR3 sequence reads: CSARRTGEAFF. DNA for the CDR3: TGCAGTGCTAGGCGGACAGGAGAAGCTTTCTTT.

This clone occurred a few times. The J gene is TRBJ1-1, the V gene TRBV7-2; D remains ambiguous. CDR1 and CDR2 from the germline V gene are SGHTA and FQGNSA. V was trimmed by 3 bases and J by 3 bases, leaving 11 bases between them. The CDR3 has 14 residues. CDR3: CASSLVGTDTEAFF. CDR3 nucleotide sequence: TGTGCCAGCAGCTTGGTGGGCACTGACACTGAAGCTTTCTTT.

This chain joins TRBV27 and TRBJ1-1, with no clear D. V lost 5 bases and J 1 base, leaving 11 bases between the germline ends. Germline V gene data show CDR1 as MNHEY and CDR2 as SMNVEV (reference sequence). This CDR3 has 14 amino acids. The DNA of the CDR3 is TGTGCCAGCAGTCCCCTGGCCTGGAACACTGAAGCTTTCTTT. As protein: CASSPLAWNTEAFF.

The chain employs TRBV7-3 and TRBJ2-7; TRBD2 matches at 7 bases. In germline, CDR1 is SGHTA, CDR2 FQGTGA. V lost 5 bases, J lost 6 bases, and 10 bases stayed unmatched. The CDR3 runs 14 residues. The CDR3 loop reads CASSPTAGYFEQYF. The CDR3 bases are TGTGCCAGCAGCCCCACAGCGGGGTATTTCGAGCAGTACTTC.

The chain joins TRBV7-2 to TRBJ1-2; no firm D call. The CDR3 is 16 residues long. Germline values: CDR1 SGHTA, CDR2 FQGNSA. The V end lost 2 bases, the J end lost 2 bases, and 15 bases lay between the germline ends. Written as DNA, the CDR3 is TGTGCCAGCAGCTTATACGTCCAGGCCCTAAACTATGGCTACACCTTC. This encodes CASSLYVQALNYGYTF.

This chain joins TRBV6-1 and TRBJ2-7; 12 bases match TRBD2. This CDR3 spans 15 amino acids. V was clipped by 3 bases and J by 6 bases; unmatched bases: 6. CDR1 and CDR2 from the germline V gene are MNHNS and SASEGT. CDR3 in DNA: TGTGCCAGCAGTGATTCGAGACTAGCGGGAGTCGAGCAGTACTTC. Its translation: CASSDSRLAGVEQYF.

V usage is TRBV28 and J usage is TRBJ2-2; 8 bases match TRBD1. CDR1 MDHEN and CDR2 SYDVKM come from the germline V gene. V lost 5 bases and J lost 4; bases outside the gene matches: 9. CDR3 length: 16 amino acids. DNA for the CDR3: TGTGCCAGCAGTCAATCCGACAGGGGTCCCACCGGGGAGCTGTTTTTT. Translated, it gives CASSQSDRGPTGELFF.

The V call is TRBV7-6, the J call TRBJ1-1; no definite D call. The CDR3 is 13 residues long. CDR1 is SGHVS and CDR2 is FNYEAQ in the germline V gene. Trimming removed 1 base from V and 7 bases from J, with 10 bases in between. CDR3 DNA: TGTGCCAGCAGCTTAGTCGGTGGGAGTGAAGCTTTCTTT. Translation: CASSLVGGSEAFF.